The rows below give T cell receptor beta chains drawn from one sample of a study of PD-1 blockade in mismatch repair-deficient tumors. Sequencing used immunoSEQ multiplex PCR; TCRdb keeps in-frame clones, though not all of them. The table includes approximately 130,000 clones, approximately 90% detected once. This material consisted of peripheral blood, taken 44 weeks after starting pembrolizumab. These receptors all stem from an adult with mismatch repair-deficient cancer. The CDR3 runs from the conserved cysteine through the conserved F or W. Fields, in order: V gene, clone size, D gene, J gene, CDR3 protein, CDR3 DNA. The D gene is left open where the match is weak. Clone size is stated in some rows and not others, as once, few, many or a class when expanded.

V gene: TRBV10-1; clone size: NA; D gene: NA; J gene: TRBJ2-5; CDR3 protein: CASISESKETQYF; CDR3 DNA: TGCGCCAGCATTTCGGAATCCAAAGAGACCCAGTACTTC
V gene: TRBV7-3; clone size: NA; D gene: NA; J gene: TRBJ1-1; CDR3 protein: CASSTGGVNTEAFF; CDR3 DNA: TGTGCCAGCAGCACGGGGGGAGTTAACACTGAAGCTTTCTTT
V gene: TRBV19; clone size: NA; D gene: NA; J gene: TRBJ2-2; CDR3 protein: CASSITQGTGELFF; CDR3 DNA: TGTGCCAGTAGTATTACCCAGGGTACGGGGGAGCTGTTTTTT
V gene: TRBV19; clone size: NA; D gene: NA; J gene: TRBJ1-1; CDR3 protein: CASSPAGGSEAFF; CDR3 DNA: TGTGCCAGTAGTCCAGCTGGGGGCTCTGAAGCTTTCTTT
V gene: TRBV7-9; clone size: few; D gene: NA; J gene: TRBJ2-7; CDR3 protein: CASSPRTGHEQYF; CDR3 DNA: TGTGCCAGCAGCCCGCGAACAGGGCACGAGCAGTACTTC
V gene: TRBV5-1; clone size: NA; D gene: TRBD2; J gene: TRBJ2-5; CDR3 protein: CASSLSLAGPLETQYF; CDR3 DNA: TGCGCCAGCAGCTTGTCCCTAGCGGGACCTCTGGAGACCCAGTACTTC
V gene: TRBV9; clone size: NA; D gene: NA; J gene: TRBJ2-6; CDR3 protein: CASSTRVGSSGANVLTF; CDR3 DNA: TGTGCCAGCAGCACCAGGGTGGGGAGCTCTGGGGCCAACGTCCTGACTTTC
V gene: TRBV19; clone size: once; D gene: TRBD1; J gene: TRBJ1-5; CDR3 protein: CASTWTGSNQPQHF; CDR3 DNA: TGTGCCAGTACTTGGACAGGGAGCAATCAGCCCCAGCATTTT
V gene: TRBV19; clone size: NA; D gene: NA; J gene: TRBJ2-7; CDR3 protein: CASSPRLSSYEQYF; CDR3 DNA: TGTGCCAGTAGCCCCCGACTGAGCTCCTACGAGCAGTACTTC
V gene: TRBV9; clone size: NA; D gene: NA; J gene: TRBJ1-5; CDR3 protein: CASSVGGASDQPQHF; CDR3 DNA: TGTGCCAGCAGCGTAGGTGGGGCTAGCGATCAGCCCCAGCATTTT
V gene: TRBV19; clone size: NA; D gene: NA; J gene: TRBJ2-1; CDR3 protein: CASREVSLTGNEQFF; CDR3 DNA: TGTGCCAGTAGGGAGGTCTCATTGACGGGCAATGAGCAGTTCTTC
V gene: TRBV28; clone size: NA; D gene: NA; J gene: TRBJ2-2; CDR3 protein: CASSLGNTGELFF; CDR3 DNA: TGTGCCAGCAGTCTCGGGAACACCGGGGAGCTGTTTTTT
V gene: TRBV7-2; clone size: few; D gene: NA; J gene: TRBJ2-1; CDR3 protein: CASRTSQVNNEQFF; CDR3 DNA: TGTGCCAGCCGAACTAGCCAAGTTAACAATGAGCAGTTCTTC
V gene: TRBV5-4; clone size: NA; D gene: NA; J gene: TRBJ2-2; CDR3 protein: CASSREANTGELFF; CDR3 DNA: TGTGCCAGCAGTAGGGAGGCGAACACCGGGGAGCTGTTTTTT
V gene: TRBV5-5; clone size: NA; D gene: NA; J gene: TRBJ2-7; CDR3 protein: CASSSDSSLDEQYF; CDR3 DNA: TGTGCCAGCAGCTCCGACAGTTCCCTGGACGAGCAGTACTTC
V gene: TRBV11-2; clone size: NA; D gene: TRBD1; J gene: TRBJ2-7; CDR3 protein: CASSLRDRGDEQYF; CDR3 DNA: TGTGCCAGCAGCTTAAGGGACAGGGGTGACGAGCAGTACTTC
V gene: TRBV28; clone size: NA; D gene: NA; J gene: TRBJ2-5; CDR3 protein: CASSLEEAGETQYF; CDR3 DNA: TGTGCCAGCAGTCTTGAGGAGGCAGGGGAGACCCAGTACTTC
V gene: TRBV13; clone size: NA; D gene: NA; J gene: TRBJ2-1; CDR3 protein: CASSWVVDNEQFF; CDR3 DNA: TGTGCCAGCAGCTGGGTGGTTGACAATGAGCAGTTCTTC
V gene: TRBV6-6; clone size: NA; D gene: NA; J gene: TRBJ1-5; CDR3 protein: CASSYLYGGGNQPQHF; CDR3 DNA: TGTGCCAGCAGTTACCTTTACGGGGGGGGCAATCAGCCCCAGCATTTT
V gene: TRBV21-1; clone size: NA; D gene: NA; J gene: TRBJ2-2; CDR3 protein: CASSKGGYRVDTGELFF; CDR3 DNA: TGTGCCAGCAGCAAAGGGGGGTACAGGGTGGACACCGGGGAGCTGTTTTTT
V gene: TRBV6-5; clone size: NA; D gene: NA; J gene: TRBJ2-3; CDR3 protein: CASIGAGGPDTQYF; CDR3 DNA: TGTGCCAGCATAGGGGCCGGCGGTCCAGATACGCAGTATTTT
V gene: TRBV2; clone size: NA; D gene: NA; J gene: TRBJ1-1; CDR3 protein: CASSVTEAFF; CDR3 DNA: TGTGCCAGCAGTGTTACCGAAGCTTTCTTT
V gene: TRBV6-4; clone size: NA; D gene: TRBD2; J gene: TRBJ2-5; CDR3 protein: CASNLSDGSGNQETQYF; CDR3 DNA: TGTGCCAGCAATTTATCGGATGGGAGCGGGAACCAAGAGACCCAGTACTTC
V gene: TRBV5-1; clone size: NA; D gene: TRBD2; J gene: TRBJ2-7; CDR3 protein: CASSLTELAGAYEQYF; CDR3 DNA: TGCGCCAGCAGCTTGACCGAACTAGCGGGAGCTTACGAGCAGTACTTC
V gene: TRBV21-1; clone size: once; D gene: NA; J gene: TRBJ1-1; CDR3 protein: CASSKGQNRGLTRTEAFF; CDR3 DNA: TGTGCCAGCAGCAAAGGACAGAACAGGGGGCTGACGAGAACTGAAGCTTTCTTT
V gene: TRBV4-1; clone size: NA; D gene: TRBD2; J gene: TRBJ2-5; CDR3 protein: CASSQAGGAETQYF; CDR3 DNA: TGCGCCAGCAGCCAAGCGGGAGGGGCAGAGACCCAGTACTTC
V gene: TRBV5-6; clone size: once; D gene: NA; J gene: TRBJ2-6; CDR3 protein: CASNPVIVSGANVLTF; CDR3 DNA: TGTGCCAGCAACCCAGTGATAGTCTCTGGGGCCAACGTCCTGACTTTC
V gene: TRBV2; clone size: NA; D gene: NA; J gene: TRBJ2-3; CDR3 protein: CASSPGRDTQYF; CDR3 DNA: TGTGCCAGCAGTCCGGGAAGAGATACGCAGTATTTT
V gene: TRBV11-2; clone size: NA; D gene: NA; J gene: TRBJ2-2; CDR3 protein: CASSLWENTGELFF; CDR3 DNA: TGTGCCAGCAGCTTGTGGGAGAACACCGGGGAGCTGTTTTTT
V gene: TRBV6-1; clone size: once; D gene: TRBD1; J gene: TRBJ2-4; CDR3 protein: CASSRTGTGANIQYF; CDR3 DNA: TGTGCCAGCAGTCGTACCGGGACAGGGGCCAACATTCAGTACTTC
V gene: TRBV6-6; clone size: NA; D gene: TRBD2; J gene: TRBJ2-7; CDR3 protein: CASSHGLAATYEQYF; CDR3 DNA: TGTGCCAGCAGCCACGGACTAGCGGCGACCTACGAGCAGTACTTC
V gene: TRBV28; clone size: NA; D gene: NA; J gene: TRBJ1-5; CDR3 protein: CASSLRGASNQPQHF; CDR3 DNA: TGTGCCAGCAGTTTAAGGGGGGCCAGCAATCAGCCCCAGCATTTT
V gene: TRBV28; clone size: NA; D gene: TRBD1; J gene: TRBJ1-5; CDR3 protein: CASSWTSGTGGGAQHF; CDR3 DNA: TGTGCCAGCAGTTGGACATCCGGGACAGGGGGTGGGGCCCAGCATTTT
V gene: TRBV14; clone size: NA; D gene: NA; J gene: TRBJ1-1; CDR3 protein: CASSQQGNTEAFF; CDR3 DNA: TGTGCCAGCAGCCAACAGGGTAACACTGAAGCTTTCTTT
V gene: TRBV19; clone size: NA; D gene: NA; J gene: TRBJ2-5; CDR3 protein: CASSRAPGLWSLETQYF; CDR3 DNA: TGTGCCAGTAGTAGGGCACCGGGACTCTGGTCCCTAGAGACCCAGTACTTC
V gene: TRBV5-1; clone size: NA; D gene: NA; J gene: TRBJ2-7; CDR3 protein: CASSSYNMSGTAGFTYEQYF; CDR3 DNA: TGCGCCAGCAGCTCCTACAACATGTCCGGGACAGCGGGCTTTACCTACGAGCAGTACTTC
V gene: TRBV11-2; clone size: NA; D gene: NA; J gene: TRBJ2-7; CDR3 protein: CASSSVGGLKGSYEQYF; CDR3 DNA: TGTGCCAGCAGCTCAGTTGGTGGTCTGAAGGGATCCTACGAGCAGTACTTC
V gene: TRBV19; clone size: NA; D gene: TRBD2; J gene: TRBJ2-7; CDR3 protein: CAMTSGDSYEQYF; CDR3 DNA: TGTGCCATGACTAGCGGGGACTCCTACGAGCAGTACTTC
V gene: TRBV29-1; clone size: NA; D gene: TRBD2; J gene: TRBJ2-3; CDR3 protein: CSVEDPWGGRSDTQYF; CDR3 DNA: TGCAGCGTTGAAGATCCCTGGGGCGGGAGGTCAGATACGCAGTATTTT
V gene: TRBV14; clone size: NA; D gene: TRBD2; J gene: TRBJ2-7; CDR3 protein: CASSQSQAGLKTYEQYF; CDR3 DNA: TGTGCCAGCAGCCAATCACAAGCGGGGCTTAAGACCTACGAGCAGTACTTC
V gene: TRBV10-1; clone size: NA; D gene: TRBD1; J gene: TRBJ2-1; CDR3 protein: CASSPGGVVNEQFF; CDR3 DNA: TGCGCCAGCAGCCCAGGGGGAGTGGTCAATGAGCAGTTCTTC
V gene: TRBV4-1; clone size: NA; D gene: NA; J gene: TRBJ2-4; CDR3 protein: CASSQVGGAKNIQYF; CDR3 DNA: TGCGCCAGCAGCCAAGTTGGGGGAGCCAAAAACATTCAGTACTTC
V gene: TRBV11-2; clone size: NA; D gene: NA; J gene: TRBJ2-1; CDR3 protein: CASSSDYNSYNEQFF; CDR3 DNA: TGTGCCAGCAGCTCGGACTACAACTCATACAATGAGCAGTTCTTC
V gene: TRBV9; clone size: NA; D gene: NA; J gene: TRBJ2-1; CDR3 protein: CASSVVPLGVSSYNEQFF; CDR3 DNA: TGTGCCAGCAGCGTAGTACCCTTAGGGGTGAGCTCCTACAATGAGCAGTTCTTC
V gene: TRBV5-5; clone size: once; D gene: NA; J gene: TRBJ1-2; CDR3 protein: CASSLGENNYGYTF; CDR3 DNA: TGTGCCAGCAGCTTGGGAGAGAATAACTATGGCTACACCTTC
V gene: TRBV12-5; clone size: NA; D gene: NA; J gene: TRBJ2-2; CDR3 protein: CASGTEKNTGELFF; CDR3 DNA: TGTGCTAGTGGGACAGAGAAGAACACCGGGGAGCTGTTTTTT
V gene: TRBV28; clone size: NA; D gene: TRBD1; J gene: TRBJ2-7; CDR3 protein: CACQRDRGYEQYF; CDR3 DNA: TGTGCCTGTCAAAGAGACAGGGGGTACGAGCAGTACTTC
V gene: TRBV7-3; clone size: NA; D gene: TRBD1; J gene: TRBJ2-2; CDR3 protein: CASSSHRGKGVGELFF; CDR3 DNA: TGTGCCAGCAGCTCCCACAGGGGAAAGGGGGTCGGGGAGCTGTTTTTT
V gene: TRBV28; clone size: NA; D gene: NA; J gene: TRBJ2-1; CDR3 protein: CASSSSSVEQFF; CDR3 DNA: TGTGCCAGCAGTTCCTCTAGCGTTGAGCAGTTCTTC
V gene: TRBV6-6; clone size: NA; D gene: NA; J gene: TRBJ1-1; CDR3 protein: CASSRDSYTEAFF; CDR3 DNA: TGTGCCAGCAGTCGCGACAGCTACACTGAAGCTTTCTTT
V gene: TRBV5-6; clone size: NA; D gene: TRBD1; J gene: TRBJ2-3; CDR3 protein: CASRRTGLLADTQYF; CDR3 DNA: TGTGCCAGCAGAAGGACAGGGTTGTTGGCAGATACGCAGTATTTT
V gene: TRBV29-1; clone size: NA; D gene: NA; J gene: TRBJ2-7; CDR3 protein: CRRDLGYEQYF; CDR3 DNA: TGCAGAAGAGATCTTGGCTACGAGCAGTACTTC
V gene: TRBV11-1; clone size: few; D gene: NA; J gene: TRBJ2-7; CDR3 protein: CASSFQVKQYF; CDR3 DNA: TGTGCCAGCAGCTTCCAGGTTAAGCAGTACTTC
V gene: TRBV7-3; clone size: NA; D gene: TRBD1; J gene: TRBJ1-2; CDR3 protein: CASSQGQGADYGYTF; CDR3 DNA: TGTGCCAGCAGCCAGGGACAGGGGGCTGACTATGGCTACACCTTC
V gene: TRBV27; clone size: NA; D gene: NA; J gene: TRBJ2-5; CDR3 protein: CASSLKGHGETQYF; CDR3 DNA: TGTGCCAGCAGTTTGAAGGGACATGGAGAGACCCAGTACTTC
V gene: TRBV5-4; clone size: once; D gene: TRBD1; J gene: TRBJ2-5; CDR3 protein: CASSLTGGEAQYF; CDR3 DNA: TGTGCCAGCAGCTTGACAGGGGGCGAGGCCCAGTACTTC
V gene: TRBV21-1; clone size: few; D gene: NA; J gene: TRBJ2-7; CDR3 protein: CASSNDYEQYF; CDR3 DNA: TGTGCCAGCAGCAATGATTACGAGCAGTACTTC